This T cell receptor beta chain comes out of a study of cytomegalovirus exposure and HLA in healthy donors. Overall study context: Drawn from HLA-typed donors, tens of millions of unique TCRs were held in an early data release.

The study's findings and limits: Among the most significant clusters, several appeared linked to common viral pathogens in a later analysis. In vitro work confirmed that a few CMV-associated chains recognize CMV antigens.

Trimming took 6 bases from V and 8 from J; bases not matched to a gene: 9. This CDR3 has 12 residues. The germline CDR1 and CDR2 sequences are SQVTM and ANQGSEA. PCR employed 60 Vbeta and 13 Jbeta primers. TCRdb's table, derived via immunoSEQ multiplex PCR, lists solely in-frame clones and lacks some. The sample contains some 120,000 clones, about 10% of which appear only once. This clone has only a few counts. The antigen is undetermined. This clonotype originated in a young woman in good health and CMV-seropositive. The sample comprised PBMCs. The J gene is TRBJ1-1, the V gene TRBV29-1; 7 bases are shared with TRBD1. The DNA for the CDR3 is TGCAGCGTCCGGACAGGCCCGGGGGAAGCTTTCTTT. Translated, it gives CSVRTGPGEAFF.